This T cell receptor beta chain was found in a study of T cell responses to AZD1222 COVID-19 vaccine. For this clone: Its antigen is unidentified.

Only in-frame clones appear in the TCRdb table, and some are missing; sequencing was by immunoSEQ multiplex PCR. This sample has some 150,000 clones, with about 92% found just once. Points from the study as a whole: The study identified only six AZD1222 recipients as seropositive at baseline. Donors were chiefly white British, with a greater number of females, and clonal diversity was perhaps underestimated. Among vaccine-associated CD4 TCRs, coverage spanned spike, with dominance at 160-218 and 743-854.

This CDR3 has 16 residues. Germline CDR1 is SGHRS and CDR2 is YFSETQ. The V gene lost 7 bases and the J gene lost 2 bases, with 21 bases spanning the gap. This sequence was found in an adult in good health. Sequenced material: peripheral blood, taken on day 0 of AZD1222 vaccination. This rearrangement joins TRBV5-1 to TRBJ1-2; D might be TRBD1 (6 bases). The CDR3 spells CASRLVDRGTNYGYTF. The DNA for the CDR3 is TGCGCCAGCCGACTAGTGGACAGAGGGACAAACTATGGCTACACCTTC.